The clone carrying this T cell receptor (beta chain) was seen ten or more times. The junction differs from germline at one of its ends, possibly a read error. The data were taken from a study of T-cell reconstitution after alpha-beta-depleted transplantation in children. During its preparation, the TCRbeta library received unique molecular identifiers. TCRdb recomputed calls from the PCR reads with MiXCR, one row per CDR3 protein. Among about 300,000 distinct CDR3 sequences listed, about 9.5% were seen once. CDR1 and CDR2 (germline): SGHRS, YFSETQ. This CDR3 has 12 amino acids. The V gene is TRBV5-1, the J gene TRBJ1-4; D unresolved. This sequence was found in a boy under three years old with acute myeloid leukemia, due to receive a stem cell transplant. The sequencing used PBMCs, collected before TCRalphabeta/CD19-depleted stem cell transplant. DNA for the CDR3: TGCGCCAGCAGCGATGGACGGCTCTCCCCCACTTTT. This sequence encodes CASSDGRLSPTF.